Below, one TCR beta chain is given with its context. Its antigen is unidentified. The data were obtained in a study of OX40 agonist ivuxolimab in advanced cancers. The study's findings and limits: Compared with others, partial responders at 0.1-3.0 mg/kg displayed clonal expansion among the lowest.

Per the germline V gene, CDR1 is DFQATT and CDR2 is SNEGSKA (reference sequence). The CDR3 runs 11 residues. Trimming left V 6 bases short and J 6 bases short, with 12 bases between. The table came from immunoSEQ multiplex PCR; TCRdb's copy has only in-frame clones and leaves some out. The sample carries approximately 65,000 clones, approximately 86% recorded once. The TCR originated in an adult with an advanced solid tumor such as melanoma, head and neck, liver or kidney cancer. The starting material was CD4+ or CD8+ T cells sorted from blood, obtained in a trial of the OX40 agonist ivuxolimab. J is TRBJ2-7 and V is TRBV20-1; possible D gene TRBD2, 5 bases. The CDR3, as DNA: TGCAGTGCACCTACGGGGAGCGAGCAGTACTTC. This translates into CSAPTGSEQYF.